This entry is about one T cell receptor beta chain. Clones were read by immunoSEQ multiplex PCR, and TCRdb kept only the in-frame ones, dropping some. Counted here are over 55,000 clones, 95% to 97% occurring once; the ten biggest clones make up less than 0.25%. The sample is drawn from a study of technical replicates of blood from a few donors. The germline V gene has CDR1 SGHTA and CDR2 FQGTGA. CDR3 size: 18 residues. V lost 8 bases, J lost 2 bases, and 25 bases lay in between. The clonotype was recovered from a human donor in good health. The specimen was T cells isolated from PBMCs. The rearrangement links TRBV7-3 to TRBJ1-5; D remains ambiguous. The CDR3 sequence is CASSTDLGQASGNQPQHF. The CDR3, as DNA: TGTGCCAGCTCCACCGATCTGGGTCAGGCCTCGGGCAATCAGCCCCAGCATTTT.